This is a list of T cell receptor beta chains from one sample in a study of CD8 T cells in ankylosing spondylitis. TCRdb processed the 5' RACE reads anew with MiXCR; each CDR3 protein has one entry. The sample lists hundreds of thousands of distinct CDR3 sequences; roughly 10% were seen once. Sequencing was performed on blood, either unsorted or a sorted T cell fraction (not recorded which). These receptors were obtained from a male donor with ankylosing spondylitis. Each CDR3 is given with its conserved first and last residue. D genes are given only for firm matches. Size values are once, few and many counts, or a class for expanded clones, and some rows have none.

>TRBJ2-3|-|TRBV6-5|few
CASSYRGLHTDTQYF
>TRBJ1-5|-|TRBV20-1|-
CSASYRGNQPQHF
>TRBJ2-7|-|TRBV29-1|-
CSVARRDSYEQYF
>TRBJ2-3|-|TRBV10-3|-
CAISQSSSTDTQYF
>TRBJ2-3|TRBD2|TRBV12-3/TRBV12-4|-
CASSGGGGRADTQYF
>TRBJ1-5|-|TRBV12-3/TRBV12-4|-
CASSLGGRGGNQPQHF
>TRBJ2-1|-|TRBV20-1|many
CSARGVYGYNEQFF
>TRBJ2-7|-|TRBV7-2|-
CASYPTWAVAREQYF
>TRBJ1-5|-|TRBV20-1|many
CSARDQSTLQPQHF
>TRBJ2-1|TRBD1|TRBV5-1|few
CASSFVTGGLYNEQFF
>TRBJ2-1|-|TRBV18|few
CASSPDKVF
>TRBJ2-7|TRBD2|TRBV30|-
CAWNGLAGTEQYF
>TRBJ2-7|TRBD2|TRBV7-2|-
CASSFSGLGSSYEQYF
>TRBJ2-7|TRBD2|TRBV5-4|-
CASSAQLAGGGEQYF
>TRBJ2-1|TRBD2|TRBV20-1|-
CSALLSGGAYYNEQFF
>TRBJ2-7|TRBD2|TRBV10-3|many
CAIRGLAGGYEQYF
>TRBJ2-7|-|TRBV30|-
CAWRIRGGITYEQYF
>TRBJ2-1|-|TRBV20-1|many
CSARVRAGGVYNEQFF
>TRBJ1-1|-|TRBV29-1|few
CSGGAGVTAFF